Shown below are 25 T cell receptor beta chains from a single sample sequenced in a study of beta chain features in type 1 diabetes (dated by TCRdb to the late 2010s). Library prep was done by the immunoSEQ multiplex PCR assay. All of the isolated RNA was reverse transcribed with the High Capacity cDNA Reverse Transcription Kit, so expressed TCRB transcripts were sequenced. TCRdb retrieved this table from immuneACCESS and kept in-frame rearrangements only. Not all clones are present; in checked studies, unresolved V genes account for under half, and no reason is known for the remainder. The sample table records about 360,000 clones; roughly an eighth of these occur just once. Around 0.02% of the sample rests with the top ten. Material: naive CD4+ T cells from blood. The label giving this sample's cell subset or site can be read as: true naive CD4+ T cells. The receptors derive from a man between 18 and 29 years old in good health.

There are a few counts of this clone. V usage is TRBV4-3 and J usage is TRBJ2-1, with D perhaps TRBD2 (5 bases). V was shortened by 0 bases and J by 10 bases, with 10 bases between the two germline ends. CDR1 and CDR2 from the germline V gene are LGHNA and YSLEER. The CDR3 length is 13 residues. The CDR3 sequence: CASSQEGRGEQFF. The DNA for the CDR3 is TGCGCCAGCAGCCAAGAAGGGAGAGGCGAGCAGTTCTTC.

This rearrangement joins TRBV28 to TRBJ2-3, with TRBD2 as a possible D gene (6 bases). The CDR3 consists of 16 residues. Per the germline V gene, CDR1 is MDHEN and CDR2 is SYDVKM. V was clipped by 1 base and J by 4 bases, with 15 bases between them. In nucleotides, the CDR3 is TGTGCCAGCAGTTTATCAGGAGGGGCCACGGCAGATACGCAGTATTTT. Translated, it gives CASSLSGGATADTQYF. Complete variable domain (other parts from reference TRBV28 and TRBJ2-3): DVKVTQSSRYLVKRTGEKVFLECVQDMDHENMFWYRQDPGLGLRLIYFSYDVKMKEKGDIPEGYSVSREKKERFSLILESASTNQTSMYLCASSLSGGATADTQYFGPGTRLTVL.

This clone was detected a few times. The chain couples TRBV7-2 to TRBJ1-2; D perhaps matches TRBD1 (5 bases). This CDR3 comprises 11 residues. Germline CDR1 reads SGHTA; CDR2 reads FQGNSA. Deletions cut 5 bases from V and 8 bases from J, with 9 bases between. The CDR3 reads CASSPGDGYTF. Written as DNA, the CDR3 is TGTGCCAGCAGCCCGGGGGACGGCTACACCTTC.

This clone has just a few counts. The rearrangement uses TRBV7-9 and TRBJ2-7; D might be TRBD1 (5 bases). In germline, CDR1 is SEHNR, CDR2 FQNEAQ (reference sequence). The CDR3 is 13 amino acids. Trimming took off 4 bases at V and 4 bases at J, with 11 bases between the two ends. DNA of the CDR3: TGTGCCAGCAGCTACAGGTCCGCGTACGAGCAGTACTTC. Translated: CASSYRSAYEQYF.

This clone was recorded a few times. CDR3 residues: CASSSTGTGYEQYF. CDR3 in DNA: TGTGCCAGCAGTTCGACAGGGACAGGGTACGAGCAGTACTTC. The rearrangement links TRBV28 to TRBJ2-7; TRBD1 matches at 9 bases. V trimming: 4 bases; J trimming: 4 bases; junction bases outside the gene matches: 5. Germline CDR1 MDHEN, CDR2 SYDVKM. The CDR3 is 14 residues long.

This chain links TRBV18 with TRBJ2-7, with 9 bases fitting TRBD2. With 3 bases clipped from V and 4 bases from J, the junction kept 4 bases outside the gene matches. From germline, CDR1 is KGHSH and CDR2 LQKENI. This CDR3 region has 14 residues. CDR3 sequence (DNA): TGTGCCAGCTCACCTAGCGGGAGTGCTTACGAGCAGTACTTC. It is translated as CASSPSGSAYEQYF.

This clone was found a few times. This CDR3 is CASSLSGRAHTQYF. CDR3 sequence (DNA): TGTGCCAGCAGTTTATCTGGCAGGGCTCATACGCAGTATTTT. The chain links TRBV27 to TRBJ2-3; D is possibly TRBD1 (5 bases). The ends were cut back, 0 bases at V and 7 bases at J, with 11 bases in the middle. CDR1 is MNHEY and CDR2 is SMNVEV in the germline V gene (reference sequence). The CDR3 is 14 residues long.

The chain links TRBV6-5 to TRBJ2-5; D is uncertain. CDR1 is MNHEY, CDR2 SVGAGI, per germline. This CDR3 is built from 15 residues. The ends were cut back, 0 bases at V and 2 bases at J, with 10 bases in the middle. CDR3: CASSYSMRSQETQYF. DNA for the CDR3: TGTGCCAGCAGTTACTCGATGAGGAGTCAAGAGACCCAGTACTTC.

This chain uses TRBV30 with TRBJ2-7; 7 bases line up with TRBD2. The germline CDR1 and CDR2 sequences are GTSNPN and SVGIG (reference sequence). V shed 2 bases and J 4 bases; nucleotides not matched to a gene: 2. This CDR3 has 12 amino acids. The chain's CDR3 is CAWSWEGYEQYF. CDR3 in DNA: TGTGCCTGGAGTTGGGAGGGATACGAGCAGTACTTC.

This sequence joins TRBV28 and TRBJ2-7; 9 nucleotides line up with TRBD1. This CDR3 is 14 amino acids long. CDR1 and CDR2 from the germline V gene are MDHEN and SYDVKM. After removal of 5 bases from V and 0 bases from J, the junction contained 2 bases not matched to a gene. CDR3 bases: TGTGCCAGCAGTCGGACAGGGGTCTCCTACGAGCAGTACTTC. It codes for CASSRTGVSYEQYF.

This clone has only a few counts. This rearrangement joins TRBV5-1 to TRBJ1-2; no reliable D call. The V gene lost 0 bases and the J gene lost 8 bases, with 11 bases spanning the gap. CDR3 length: 13 residues. Germline V CDR1 and CDR2: SGHRS, YFSETQ. CDR3 region: CASSLEQADGYTF. Written as DNA, the CDR3 is TGCGCCAGCAGCTTGGAGCAGGCCGACGGCTACACCTTC.

The chain uses TRBV19 and TRBJ1-1; D possibly corresponds to TRBD1 (6 bases). Per germline, CDR1 LNHDA and CDR2 SQIVND (reference sequence). V lost 5 bases and J 4 bases, leaving 20 bases between the germline ends. CDR3 size: 16 residues. In nucleotides, the CDR3 is TGTGCCAGTAGTGCCAACGCAGGGGCCGGAGGCACTGAAGCTTTCTTT. Translation: CASSANAGAGGTEAFF.

This clone was counted a few times. The rearrangement joins TRBV28 to TRBJ2-6, with 9 bases aligning to TRBD1. The ends lost 5 bases at V and 0 bases at J; junction bases unmatched: 8. The CDR3 totals 18 residues. In germline, CDR1 is MDHEN, CDR2 SYDVKM. The CDR3 spells CASSPAGQGYSGANVLTF. The CDR3 nucleotides read TGTGCCAGCAGTCCCGCTGGACAGGGGTACTCTGGGGCCAACGTCCTGACTTTC. The full variable domain, with the rest looked up from reference TRBV28 and TRBJ2-6, is DVKVTQSSRYLVKRTGEKVFLECVQDMDHENMFWYRQDPGLGLRLIYFSYDVKMKEKGDIPEGYSVSREKKERFSLILESASTNQTSMYLCASSPAGQGYSGANVLTFGAGSRLTVL.

The J gene is TRBJ2-5, the V gene TRBV10-3; 9 bases agree with TRBD1. Trimming cost V 0 bases and J 4 bases; bases outside gene matches: 3. The germline CDR1 and CDR2 sequences are ENHRY and SYGVKD. The CDR3 sequence is 15 residues long. As DNA, the CDR3 is TGTGCCATCAGTGAGTCTGGGACAGGGAGAGAGACCCAGTACTTC. Protein sequence: CAISESGTGRETQYF.

The chain joins TRBV7-9 to TRBJ2-5; perhaps TRBD1 as D (6 bases). The CDR3 runs to 15 residues. Germline V gives CDR1 SEHNR, CDR2 FQNEAQ (reference sequence). V was cut by 5 bases and J by 4 bases, with 17 bases left in between. Here the CDR3 reads CASSPGARSGETQYF. The DNA for the CDR3 is TGTGCCAGCAGCCCAGGGGCCAGGTCCGGAGAGACCCAGTACTTC.

At least ten counts were recorded for this clone. The chain employs TRBV13 and TRBJ2-4; D not resolved. This CDR3 has 12 residues. From germline, CDR1 is PRHDT and CDR2 FYEKMQ (reference sequence). V was trimmed by 5 bases and J by 9 bases, leaving 11 bases between them. The CDR3 nucleotides are TGTGCCAGCAGCGCCCGCCCCAGCATTCAGTACTTC. Its protein is CASSARPSIQYF.

The sample holds a few counts of this clone. The V and J genes are TRBV9 and TRBJ2-7; unclear D gene. The germline V and J ends were trimmed by 3 bases and 7 bases, with 14 bases remaining between them. CDR3 length: 13 residues. Germline CDR1 is SGDLS and CDR2 is YYNGEE. CDR3 loop: CASSGATLLEQYF. In DNA, the CDR3 is TGTGCCAGCAGCGGGGCAACCCTACTGGAGCAGTACTTC.

Points on this clone: Other DNA sequences within the sample encode an identical CDR3. The rearrangement links TRBV7-2 to TRBJ2-5, with 9 bases aligning to TRBD1. This CDR3 spans 15 amino acids. Trimming cost V 0 bases and J 2 bases; bases outside gene matches: 1. Germline CDR1 and CDR2: SGHTA and FQGNSA. As DNA, the CDR3 is TGTGCCAGCAGCTTAGCGGGACAGGGACAAGAGACCCAGTACTTC. This sequence encodes CASSLAGQGQETQYF.

V is TRBV12-5 and J is TRBJ2-2, with D perhaps matching TRBD2 (6 bases). This CDR3 has 17 residues. V lost 5 bases, J lost 7 bases, and 23 bases lay in between. In germline, CDR1 is LGHNT, CDR2 FRNRAP. In DNA form, the CDR3 reads TGTGCTAGTGGTACACTCACCTACCCCACCGGGGGCGGGGAGCTGTTTTTT. It is translated as CASGTLTYPTGGGELFF.

This clone was seen a handful of times. V usage is TRBV19 and J usage is TRBJ2-5; 7 bases are a match to TRBD2. From germline, CDR1 is LNHDA and CDR2 SQIVND (reference sequence). J gave up 3 bases and V 1 base, and 8 bases lay outside the gene matches. The CDR3 consists of 16 residues. CDR3 bases: TGTGCCAGTAGTATAGGGTCGGCGGGGGAAAAAGAGACCCAGTACTTC. Its translation: CASSIGSAGEKETQYF. The full variable domain, its missing parts supplied by reference TRBV19 and TRBJ2-5, is DGGITQSPKYLFRKEGQNVTLSCEQNLNHDAMYWYRQDPGQGLRLIYYSQIVNDFQKGDIAEGYSVSREKKESFPLTVTSAQKNPTAFYLCASSIGSAGEKETQYFGPGTRLLVL.

V usage is TRBV5-1 and J usage is TRBJ1-2; D might be TRBD1 (5 bases). V lost 7 bases and J lost 4, with 17 bases in between. Germline V gives CDR1 SGHRS, CDR2 YFSETQ. CDR3 length equals 14 residues. CDR3 amino acids: CASGTSQGLYGYTF. The CDR3 DNA sequence: TGCGCCAGCGGCACAAGTCAGGGACTCTATGGCTACACCTTC.

This clone was observed a few times. This rearrangement joins TRBV29-1 to TRBJ2-5, with TRBD2 matching 9 bases. Germline loops: CDR1 SQVTM, CDR2 ANQGSEA. The trim removed 4 bases at V and 4 bases at J, leaving 10 bases unmatched. The CDR3 sequence is 15 residues long. The CDR3 sequence: CSVGFGAGGRETQYF. CDR3 in DNA: TGCAGCGTTGGGTTCGGGGCGGGGGGGCGAGAGACCCAGTACTTC.

This rearrangement joins TRBV19 to TRBJ2-5, with D tentatively TRBD2 (5 bases). Germline values: CDR1 LNHDA, CDR2 SQIVND (reference sequence). The CDR3 loop spans 14 amino acids. Trimming pared 5 bases from V and 7 bases from J, leaving 17 bases between. CDR3 protein: CASSSQGLWGTQYF. The DNA of the CDR3 is TGTGCCAGTAGTTCCCAAGGACTCTGGGGGACCCAGTACTTC.

The DNA for the CDR3 is TGTGCCAGTAGTATCTTCAGGGGCAGCACAGATACGCAGTATTTT. Translating it yields CASSIFRGSTDTQYF. The chain employs TRBV19 and TRBJ2-3, with D possibly being TRBD1 (6 bases). CDR3 length: 15 amino acids. Trimming stripped 3 bases from V and 0 bases from J, with 10 bases between. Germline assignment: CDR1 LNHDA and CDR2 SQIVND (reference sequence).

The chain has TRBV7-2 and TRBJ1-5, with 8 bases fitting TRBD1. J gave up 6 bases and V 3 bases, and 4 bases lay outside the gene matches. The CDR3 is 14 residues long. From germline, CDR1 is SGHTA and CDR2 FQGNSA. CDR3: CASSFQGAGQPQHF. DNA for the CDR3: TGTGCCAGCAGCTTTCAGGGGGCCGGTCAGCCCCAGCATTTT.